This T cell receptor (beta chain) was identified during a study of cytomegalovirus exposure and HLA in healthy donors. From germline, CDR1 is MDHEN and CDR2 SYDVKM. The V gene lost 3 bases and the J gene lost 7 bases, with 13 bases spanning the gap. This CDR3 has 14 amino acids. This PCR relied on a set of 60 Vbeta primers and 13 Jbeta primers. Only in-frame clones appear in the TCRdb table, and some are missing; sequencing was by immunoSEQ multiplex PCR. The data contain about 160,000 clones, roughly 87% of them singletons. Whole-study findings and limits: A likely sequencing artifact accounted for one observed cluster of highly shared sequence variants. In vitro, three CMV-associated chains proved specific for CMV antigens. Donors were assumed by presence/absence analyses to have roughly uniform sequencing depth. There were some 150 TCR beta chains listed as cytomegalovirus-associated.

About this clone: Its antigen is not identified.

Sequencing input: PBMCs. This sequence originates from a woman aged 25 to 39 in good health and CMV-seronegative. This chain uses TRBV28 with TRBJ1-5; D gene uncertain. CDR3: CASSFSKVGQPQHF. CDR3 nucleotide sequence: TGTGCCAGCAGTTTTAGTAAAGTCGGGCAGCCCCAGCATTTT.